This TCR beta chain was retrieved from a study of blood T cell repertoires in COVID-19. For the study at large: In each case, the material was cDNA or gDNA derived from T cells, B-cell-depleted T cells, or PBMCs.

The CDR3 is made up of 14 amino acids. Trimming removed 5 bases from V and 0 bases from J, with 8 bases in between. The germline V gene has CDR1 MDHEN and CDR2 SYDVKM. TCRdb keeps only in-frame clones here, not all; method: immunoSEQ multiplex PCR. The table shows fewer than 700,000 clones, with 85% to 90% occurring only once. The source is a woman aged 45 to 65 with COVID-19, enrolled during active disease. Input material: peripheral blood. V and J are TRBV28 and TRBJ1-5; no reliable D call. CDR3 sequence (DNA): TGTGCCAGCAGTACCCACTATAGCAATCAGCCCCAGCATTTT. It encodes CASSTHYSNQPQHF.